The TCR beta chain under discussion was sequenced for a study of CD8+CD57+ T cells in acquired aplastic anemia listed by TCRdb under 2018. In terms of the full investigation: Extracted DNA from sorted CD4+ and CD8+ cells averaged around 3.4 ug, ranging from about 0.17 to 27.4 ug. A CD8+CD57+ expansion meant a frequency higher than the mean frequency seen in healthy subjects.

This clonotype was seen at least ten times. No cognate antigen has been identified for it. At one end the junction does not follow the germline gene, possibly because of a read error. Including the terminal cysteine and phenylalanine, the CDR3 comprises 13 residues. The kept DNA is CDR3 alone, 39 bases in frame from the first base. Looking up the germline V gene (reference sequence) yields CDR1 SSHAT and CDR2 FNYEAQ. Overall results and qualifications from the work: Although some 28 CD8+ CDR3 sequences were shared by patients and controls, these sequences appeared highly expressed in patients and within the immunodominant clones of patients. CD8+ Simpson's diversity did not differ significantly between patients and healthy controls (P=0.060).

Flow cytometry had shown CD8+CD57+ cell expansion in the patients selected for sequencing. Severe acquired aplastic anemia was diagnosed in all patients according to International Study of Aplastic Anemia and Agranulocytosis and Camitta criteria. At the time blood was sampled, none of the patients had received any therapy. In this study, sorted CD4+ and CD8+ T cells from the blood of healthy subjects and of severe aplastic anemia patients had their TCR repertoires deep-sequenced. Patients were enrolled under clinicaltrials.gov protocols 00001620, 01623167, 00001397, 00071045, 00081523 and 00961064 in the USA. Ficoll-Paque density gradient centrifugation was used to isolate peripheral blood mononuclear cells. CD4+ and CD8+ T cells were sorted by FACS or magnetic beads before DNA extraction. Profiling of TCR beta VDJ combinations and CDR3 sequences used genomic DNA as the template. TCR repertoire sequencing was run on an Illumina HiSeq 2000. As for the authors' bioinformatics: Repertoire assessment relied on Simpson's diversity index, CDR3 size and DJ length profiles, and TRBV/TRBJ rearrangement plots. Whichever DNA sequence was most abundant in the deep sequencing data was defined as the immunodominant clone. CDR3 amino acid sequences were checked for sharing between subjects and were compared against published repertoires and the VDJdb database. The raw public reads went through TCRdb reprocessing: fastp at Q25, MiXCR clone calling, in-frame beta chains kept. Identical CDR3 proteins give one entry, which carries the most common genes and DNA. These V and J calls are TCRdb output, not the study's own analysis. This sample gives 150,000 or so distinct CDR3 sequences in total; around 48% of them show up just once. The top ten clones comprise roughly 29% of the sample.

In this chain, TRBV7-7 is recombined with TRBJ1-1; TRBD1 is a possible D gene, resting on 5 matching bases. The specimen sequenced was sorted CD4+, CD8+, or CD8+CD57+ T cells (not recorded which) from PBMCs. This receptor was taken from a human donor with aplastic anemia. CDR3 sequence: CASSLGENTEAFF. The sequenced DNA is TGTGCTAGCAGCTTGGGGGAGAACACTGAAGCTTTCTTT.